This TCR beta chain was recorded in a study of T cells in Graves' hyperthyroidism and ophthalmopathy. Researchers took RNA transcripts and amplified the TCR beta CDR3 regions from them. First-round RT-PCR with HTBI primers amplified the TCR CDR3 region. TCRdb processed the multiplex PCR reads anew with MiXCR; each CDR3 protein has one entry. The sample lists approximately 500,000 distinct CDR3 sequences, 35% to 55% occurring once. Trimming removed 3 bases at V and 7 bases at J, with 12 bases between. There are 14 residues in the CDR3. From germline, CDR1 is SGHTA and CDR2 FQGNSA. This clonotype has at least ten counts.

The sequence was obtained from a young woman with Graves' hyperthyroidism. The chain uses TRBV7-2 and TRBJ2-2; the D is unclear. Material for sequencing was peripheral blood or thyroid tissue (not recorded which). CDR3 DNA sequence: TGTGCCAGCAGCTTCTCGGGTATCAGCGGGGAGCTGTTTTTT. This codes for CASSFSGISGELFF.